This T cell receptor (beta chain) was found in a study of vaccination and CD4 T cells after COVID-19. This clonotype was picked up a small number of times. Antigen specificity is unknown. Regarding treatment: approximately nine-day PBMC culture with coronavirus spike peptide pools or control peptides (ViraFEST assay). This CDR3 contains 12 residues. Trimming removed 2 bases at V and 9 bases at J, with 10 bases between. The germline CDR1 and CDR2 sequences are MGHDK and SYGVNS. The Oncomine TCR Beta short-read assay was what sequenced the DNA obtained from cultured CD4+ T cells. TCRdb recomputed calls from the PCR reads with MiXCR, one row per CDR3 protein. The data show several thousand distinct CDR3 sequences, around 20% seen once.

The V gene is TRBV25-1, the J gene TRBJ1-1; TRBD1 might be the D (5 bases). Sample: CD4+ T cells from blood, cultured in vitro. The source is a human donor who had recovered from COVID-19. The CDR3 is CASSEAGLQAFF. The CDR3 coding sequence is TGTGCCAGCAGTGAAGCAGGGTTACAAGCTTTCTTT.